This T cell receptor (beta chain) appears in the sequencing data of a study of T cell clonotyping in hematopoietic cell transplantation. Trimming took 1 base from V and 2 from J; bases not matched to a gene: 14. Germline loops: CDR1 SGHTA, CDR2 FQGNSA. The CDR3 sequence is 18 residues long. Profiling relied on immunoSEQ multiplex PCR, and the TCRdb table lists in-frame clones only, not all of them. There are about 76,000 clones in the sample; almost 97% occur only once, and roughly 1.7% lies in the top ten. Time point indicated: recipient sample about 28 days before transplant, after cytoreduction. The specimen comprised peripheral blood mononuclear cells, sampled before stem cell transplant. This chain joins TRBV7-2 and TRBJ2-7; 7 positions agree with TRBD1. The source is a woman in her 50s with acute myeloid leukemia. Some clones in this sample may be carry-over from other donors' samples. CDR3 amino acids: CASSLVPSYRGYPYEQYF. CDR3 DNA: TGTGCCAGCAGCTTAGTTCCCTCTTACAGGGGATACCCCTACGAGCAGTACTTC.